This T cell receptor (beta chain) derives from a study of cytomegalovirus exposure and HLA in healthy donors. Study observations and caveats: According to an earlier analysis, most TCR beta V segments yielded productive rearrangements about 90% or about 30% of the time. A later analysis by the authors found several of the most significant clusters apparently linked to common viral pathogens.

CDR1 and CDR2 (germline): SQVTM, ANQGSEA. With 5 bases removed from V and 1 base from J, the gap between germline ends came to 21 bases. The CDR3 is made up of 16 amino acids. 13 Jbeta primers and 60 Vbeta primers were used for the PCR. Some clones are missing from TCRdb's copy, which holds only in-frame ones; the method was immunoSEQ multiplex PCR. There are some 120,000 clones in the sample; 55% to 65% occur only once, and roughly 8.6% lies in the top ten. Turning to this clone: The antigen is not known.

This chain joins TRBV29-1 and TRBJ2-7; possibly TRBD2 for D (5 bases). The receptor's source is a woman in her thirties or forties in good health and CMV-seropositive. Sequenced: PBMCs. CDR3 region: CSVRSRALGSSYEQYF. In DNA, the CDR3 is TGCAGCGTTCGTAGTAGGGCACTGGGGAGTTCCTACGAGCAGTACTTC.